This is a list of T cell receptor beta chains from one sample in a study of shared clonotypes between healthy human individuals. Produced via immunoSEQ multiplex PCR; TCRdb's table is partial and in-frame only. The sample lists about 670,000 clones; 55% to 75% were seen once. Sample: memory CD4+ T cells sorted from blood. The receptors shown here come from a woman in her thirties in good health. Each CDR3 is given without its conserved first and last residue. The D gene is left open where the match is weak. The size field is filled for only some rows; it gives once, few, many or a size class.

D gene	J gene	V gene	clone size	CDR3 protein
.	TRBJ2-6	TRBV18	few	ASSPPASGANVLT
.	TRBJ2-1	TRBV4-2	.	ASSQVYNEQF
.	TRBJ1-5	TRBV28	many	ASSPPGNQPQH
TRBD2	TRBJ2-3	TRBV7-2	few	ASSLRLAGGKDTQY
.	TRBJ1-5	TRBV28	once	ASSGGAGGNQPQH
TRBD1	TRBJ2-7	TRBV25-1	many	ASSTHRTGGWDYEQY
TRBD2	TRBJ2-5	TRBV15	.	ATSEGRLARKTQY
.	TRBJ2-1	TRBV2	.	ASSHGLRESGQF
.	TRBJ1-2	TRBV2	few	ARKAADYGYT
TRBD2	TRBJ2-2	TRBV27	.	ASSLTIGTSVSGELF
.	TRBJ2-3	TRBV13	few	ASSKLSWDTQY
TRBD1	TRBJ2-7	TRBV6-5	.	ASSMDRFPSEQY
TRBD1	TRBJ2-7	TRBV6-1	.	ASSGPTAVGGQGVYEQY
TRBD1	TRBJ1-2	TRBV7-2	.	ASSHTGGSGGYT
.	TRBJ2-7	TRBV4-1	.	ASSPSFRESYEQY
.	TRBJ2-7	TRBV28	.	ASSFYTRPYEQY
TRBD1	TRBJ2-5	TRBV7-2	.	ASSSGTDVPQY
.	TRBJ1-1	TRBV5-1	.	ASRTDTEAF
TRBD1	TRBJ1-2	TRBV18	.	ASSLRTGESYGYT
.	TRBJ1-4	TRBV5-1	.	ASSLPGARSGNEKLF
.	TRBJ2-7	TRBV7-9	.	ASSLSGSYEQY
.	TRBJ2-1	TRBV7-2	.	ASSANAVGAYNEQF